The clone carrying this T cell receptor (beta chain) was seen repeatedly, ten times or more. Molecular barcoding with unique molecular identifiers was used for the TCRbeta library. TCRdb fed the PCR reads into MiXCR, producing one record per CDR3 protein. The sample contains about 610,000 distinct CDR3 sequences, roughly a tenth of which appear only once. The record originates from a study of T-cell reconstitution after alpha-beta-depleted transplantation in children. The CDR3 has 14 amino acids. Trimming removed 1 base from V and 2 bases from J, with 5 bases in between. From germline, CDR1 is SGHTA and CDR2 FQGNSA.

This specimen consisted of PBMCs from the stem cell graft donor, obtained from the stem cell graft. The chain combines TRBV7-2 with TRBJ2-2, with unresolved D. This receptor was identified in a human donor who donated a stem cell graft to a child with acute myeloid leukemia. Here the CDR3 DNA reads TGTGCCAGCAGCTTAGACTTCAACACCGGGGAGCTGTTTTTT. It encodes CASSLDFNTGELFF. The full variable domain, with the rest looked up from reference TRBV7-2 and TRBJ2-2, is GAGVSQSPSNKVTEKGKDVELRCDPISGHTALYWYRQSLGQGLEFLIYFQGNSAPDKSGLPSDRFSAERTGGSVSTLTIQRTQQEDSAVYLCASSLDFNTGELFFGEGSRLTVL.